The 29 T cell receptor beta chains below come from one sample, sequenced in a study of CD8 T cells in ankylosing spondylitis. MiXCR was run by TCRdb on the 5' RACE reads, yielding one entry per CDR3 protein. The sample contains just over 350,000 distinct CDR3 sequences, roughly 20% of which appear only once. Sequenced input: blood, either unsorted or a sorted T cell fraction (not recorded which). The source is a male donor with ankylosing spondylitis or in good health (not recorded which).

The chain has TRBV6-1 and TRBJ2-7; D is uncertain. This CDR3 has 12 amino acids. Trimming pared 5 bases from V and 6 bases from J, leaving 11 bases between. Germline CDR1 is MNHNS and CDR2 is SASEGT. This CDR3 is CASSLPRSEQYF. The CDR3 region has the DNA TGTGCCAGCAGTTTGCCCAGGAGCGAGCAGTACTTC.

CDR3 in DNA: TGTGCCAGCAGTTACTCGAAAACGGAGCCAGGGTCGATCTACGAGCAGTACTTC. Its protein is CASSYSKTEPGSIYEQYF. The V and J genes are TRBV6-5 and TRBJ2-7, with D perhaps matching TRBD1 (5 bases). Trimming removed 0 bases from V and 3 bases from J, with 21 bases in between. Germline V gives CDR1 MNHEY, CDR2 SVGAGI. This CDR3 contains 18 residues.

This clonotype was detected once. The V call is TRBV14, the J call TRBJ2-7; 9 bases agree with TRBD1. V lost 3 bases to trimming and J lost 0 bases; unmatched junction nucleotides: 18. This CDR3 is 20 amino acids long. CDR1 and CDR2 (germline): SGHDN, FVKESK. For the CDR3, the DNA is TGTGCCAGCAGCCACCGTCCCGGGACAGGGAGGTCATTCCACTCCTACGAGCAGTACTTC. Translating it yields CASSHRPGTGRSFHSYEQYF.

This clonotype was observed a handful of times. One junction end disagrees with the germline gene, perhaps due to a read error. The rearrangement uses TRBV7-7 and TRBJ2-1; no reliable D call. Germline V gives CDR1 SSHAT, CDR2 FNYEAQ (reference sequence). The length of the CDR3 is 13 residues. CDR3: CASSPAPYNEQFF. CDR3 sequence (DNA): TGTGCTAGCAGCCCCGCGCCCTACAATGAGCAGTTCTTC.

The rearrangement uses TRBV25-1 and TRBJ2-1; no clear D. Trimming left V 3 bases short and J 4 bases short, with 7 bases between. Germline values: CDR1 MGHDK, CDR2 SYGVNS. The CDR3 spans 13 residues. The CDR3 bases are TGTGCCAGCAGTGATTTTGGTTACAATGAGCAGTTCTTC. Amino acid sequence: CASSDFGYNEQFF.

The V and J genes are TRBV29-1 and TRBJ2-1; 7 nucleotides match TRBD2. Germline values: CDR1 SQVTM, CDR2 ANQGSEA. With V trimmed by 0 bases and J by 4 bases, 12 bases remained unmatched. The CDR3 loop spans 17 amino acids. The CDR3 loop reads CSVEEPREGLHYNEQFF. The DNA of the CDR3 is TGCAGCGTTGAAGAGCCAAGGGAGGGTTTACATTACAATGAGCAGTTCTTC.

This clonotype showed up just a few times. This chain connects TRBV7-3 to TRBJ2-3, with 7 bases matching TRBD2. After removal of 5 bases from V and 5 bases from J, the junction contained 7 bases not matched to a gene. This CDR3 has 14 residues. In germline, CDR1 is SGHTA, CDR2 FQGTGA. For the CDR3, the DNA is TGTGCCAGCAGCCCGACTAGCAATATAGATACGCAGTATTTT. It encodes CASSPTSNIDTQYF. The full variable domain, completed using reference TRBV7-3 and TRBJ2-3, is GAGVSQTPSNKVTEKGKYVELRCDPISGHTALYWYRQSLGQGPEFLIYFQGTGAADDSGLPNDRFFAVRPEGSVSTLKIQRTERGDSAVYLCASSPTSNIDTQYFGPGTRLTVL.

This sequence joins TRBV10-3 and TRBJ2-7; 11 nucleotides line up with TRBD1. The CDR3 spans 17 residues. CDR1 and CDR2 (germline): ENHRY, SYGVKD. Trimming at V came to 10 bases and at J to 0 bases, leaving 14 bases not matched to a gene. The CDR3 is CATSTGTGGFSSYEQYF. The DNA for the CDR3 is TGTGCCACCTCCACAGGGACAGGGGGTTTTAGCTCCTACGAGCAGTACTTC.

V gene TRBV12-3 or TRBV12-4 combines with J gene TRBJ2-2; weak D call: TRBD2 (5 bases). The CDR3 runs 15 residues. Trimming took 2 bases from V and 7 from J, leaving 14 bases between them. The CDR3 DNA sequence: TGTGCCAGCAGTTTATACCGGCTAGCCGGCGGGGAGCTGTTTTTT. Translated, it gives CASSLYRLAGGELFF.

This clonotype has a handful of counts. The CDR3 is CASSLLGHGYEQYF. As DNA, the CDR3 is TGTGCCAGCAGCTTACTGGGACACGGCTACGAGCAGTACTTC. J is TRBJ2-7 and V is TRBV7-3; D is perhaps TRBD1 (6 bases). The germline V gene has CDR1 SGHTA and CDR2 FQGTGA. V lost 2 bases and J lost 3, with 11 bases in between. The CDR3 runs to 14 residues.

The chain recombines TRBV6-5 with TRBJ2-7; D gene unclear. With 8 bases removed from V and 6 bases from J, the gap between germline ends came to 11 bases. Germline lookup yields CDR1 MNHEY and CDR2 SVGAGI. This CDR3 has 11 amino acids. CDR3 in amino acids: CASGPRLEQYF. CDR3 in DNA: TGTGCCAGCGGCCCTCGGCTCGAGCAGTACTTC.

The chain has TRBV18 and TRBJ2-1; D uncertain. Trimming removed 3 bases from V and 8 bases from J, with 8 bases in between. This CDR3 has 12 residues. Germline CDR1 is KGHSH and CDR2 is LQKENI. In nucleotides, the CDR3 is TGTGCCAGCTCACCCGAAATGTATGAGCAGTTCTTC. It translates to CASSPEMYEQFF.

This chain's CDR3 is CAISGPMGKRGIADTQYF. The CDR3 nucleotides are TGTGCCATCAGTGGACCTATGGGGAAGCGGGGGATCGCAGATACGCAGTATTTT. The chain joins TRBV10-3 to TRBJ2-3, with 8 positions matching TRBD2. The germline CDR1 and CDR2 sequences are ENHRY and SYGVKD. Unmatched junction bases numbered 16, after V lost 4 bases and J lost 4 bases. There are 18 residues in the CDR3.

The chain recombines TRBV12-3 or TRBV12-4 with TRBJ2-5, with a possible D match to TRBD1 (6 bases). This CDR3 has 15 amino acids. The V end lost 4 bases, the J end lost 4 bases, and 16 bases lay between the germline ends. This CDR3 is CASSSTGIWGETQYF. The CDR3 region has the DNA TGTGCCAGCAGTTCTACAGGGATTTGGGGAGAGACCCAGTACTTC.

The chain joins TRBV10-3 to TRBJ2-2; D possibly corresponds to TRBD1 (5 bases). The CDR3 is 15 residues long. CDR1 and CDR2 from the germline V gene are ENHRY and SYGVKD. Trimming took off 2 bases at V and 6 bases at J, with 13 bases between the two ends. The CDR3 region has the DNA TGTGCCATCAGTGAGCCCCCCCAGGGTCCCGGGGAGCTGTTTTTT. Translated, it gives CAISEPPQGPGELFF.

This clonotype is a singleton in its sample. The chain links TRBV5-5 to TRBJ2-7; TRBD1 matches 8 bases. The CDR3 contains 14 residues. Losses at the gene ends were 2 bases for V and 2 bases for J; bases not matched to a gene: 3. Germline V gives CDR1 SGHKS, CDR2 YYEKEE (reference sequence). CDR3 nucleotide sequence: TGTGCCAGCAGCTTATGGGGACAGGCCTACGAGCAGTACTTC. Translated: CASSLWGQAYEQYF.

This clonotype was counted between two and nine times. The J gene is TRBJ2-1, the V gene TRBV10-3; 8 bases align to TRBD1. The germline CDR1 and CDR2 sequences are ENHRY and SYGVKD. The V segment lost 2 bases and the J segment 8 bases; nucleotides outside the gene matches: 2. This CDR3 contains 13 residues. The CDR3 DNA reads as TGTGCCATCAGTGAGCAGACAGGGGATGAGCAGTTCTTC. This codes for CAISEQTGDEQFF.

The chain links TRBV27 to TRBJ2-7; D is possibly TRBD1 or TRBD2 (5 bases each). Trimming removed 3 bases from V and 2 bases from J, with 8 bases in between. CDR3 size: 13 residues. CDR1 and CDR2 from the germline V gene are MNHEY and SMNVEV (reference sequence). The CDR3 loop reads CASSFGDAYEQYF. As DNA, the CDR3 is TGTGCCAGCAGTTTCGGGGACGCCTACGAGCAGTACTTC.

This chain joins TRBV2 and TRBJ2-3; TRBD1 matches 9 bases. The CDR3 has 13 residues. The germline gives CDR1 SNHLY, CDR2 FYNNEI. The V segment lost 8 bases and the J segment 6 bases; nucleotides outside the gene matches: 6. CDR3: CASQGQGGDTQYF. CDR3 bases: TGTGCCAGCCAGGGACAGGGCGGTGATACGCAGTATTTT.

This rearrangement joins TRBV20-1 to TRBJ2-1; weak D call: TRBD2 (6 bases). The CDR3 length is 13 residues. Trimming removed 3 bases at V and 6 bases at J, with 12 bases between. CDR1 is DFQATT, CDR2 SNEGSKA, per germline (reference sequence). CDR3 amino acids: CSASGGVGNEQFF. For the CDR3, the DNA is TGCAGTGCTAGTGGCGGGGTGGGCAATGAGCAGTTCTTC.

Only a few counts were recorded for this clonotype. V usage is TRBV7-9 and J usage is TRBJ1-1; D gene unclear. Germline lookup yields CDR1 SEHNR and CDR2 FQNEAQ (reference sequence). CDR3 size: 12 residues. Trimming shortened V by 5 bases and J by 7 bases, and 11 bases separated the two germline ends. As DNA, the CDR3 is TGTGCCAGCAGCCAGGACGGAAGTGAAGCTTTCTTT. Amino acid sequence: CASSQDGSEAFF.

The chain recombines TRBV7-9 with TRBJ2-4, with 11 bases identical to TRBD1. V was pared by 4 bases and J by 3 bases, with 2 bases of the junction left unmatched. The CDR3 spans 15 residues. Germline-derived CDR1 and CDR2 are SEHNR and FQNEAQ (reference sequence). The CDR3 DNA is TGTGCCAGCAGCTGGACAGGGGGCGTCAAAAACATTCAGTACTTC. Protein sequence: CASSWTGGVKNIQYF. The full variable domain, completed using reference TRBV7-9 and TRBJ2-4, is DTGVSQNPRHKITKRGQNVTFRCDPISEHNRLYWYRQTLGQGPEFLTYFQNEAQLEKSRLLSDRFSAERPKGSFSTLEIQRTEQGDSAMYLCASSWTGGVKNIQYFGAGTRLSVL.

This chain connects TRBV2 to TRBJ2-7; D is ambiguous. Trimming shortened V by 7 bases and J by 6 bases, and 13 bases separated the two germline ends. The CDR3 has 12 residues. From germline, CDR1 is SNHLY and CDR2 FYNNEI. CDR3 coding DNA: TGTGCCAGCACCCCCGGCCGCTTCGAGCAGTACTTC. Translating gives CASTPGRFEQYF.

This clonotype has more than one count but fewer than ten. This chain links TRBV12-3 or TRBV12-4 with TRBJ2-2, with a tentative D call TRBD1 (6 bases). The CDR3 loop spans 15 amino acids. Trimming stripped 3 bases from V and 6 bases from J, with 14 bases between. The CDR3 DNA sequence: TGTGCCAGCAGTTTGACAGGAGGTTTGTCCGGGGAGCTGTTTTTT. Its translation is CASSLTGGLSGELFF.

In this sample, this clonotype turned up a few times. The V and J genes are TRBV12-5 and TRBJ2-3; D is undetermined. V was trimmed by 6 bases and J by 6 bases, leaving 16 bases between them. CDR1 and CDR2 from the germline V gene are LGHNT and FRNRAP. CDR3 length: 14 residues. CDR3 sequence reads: CASGTGWARDTQYF. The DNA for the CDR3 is TGTGCTAGTGGCACTGGGTGGGCGAGGGATACGCAGTATTTT.

The CDR3 nucleotides read TGTGCCAGCAGCCCGACAGTCTCTGGGGCCAACGTCCTGACTTTC. Protein: CASSPTVSGANVLTF. The rearrangement uses TRBV6-2 or TRBV6-3 and TRBJ2-6; the D gene is possibly TRBD1 (5 bases). The V and J ends lost 6 bases and 0 bases respectively, with 9 bases between them. This CDR3 has 15 amino acids. The V gene's germline CDR1 is MNHEY and CDR2 SVGEGT.

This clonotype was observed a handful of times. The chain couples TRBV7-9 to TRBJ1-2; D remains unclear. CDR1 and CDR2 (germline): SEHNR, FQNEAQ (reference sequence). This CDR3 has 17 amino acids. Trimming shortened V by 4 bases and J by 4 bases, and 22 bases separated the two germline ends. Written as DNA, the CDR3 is TGTGCCAGCAGCTCCTCTCGACACGGCCTAGGTGGCTATGGCTACACCTTC. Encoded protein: CASSSSRHGLGGYGYTF.

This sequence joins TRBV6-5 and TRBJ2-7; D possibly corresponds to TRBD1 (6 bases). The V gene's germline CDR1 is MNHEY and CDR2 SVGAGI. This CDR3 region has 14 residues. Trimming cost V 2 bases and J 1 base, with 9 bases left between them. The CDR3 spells CASSYGGRSYEQYF. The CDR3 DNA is TGTGCCAGCAGTTACGGGGGCCGGTCCTACGAGCAGTACTTC.

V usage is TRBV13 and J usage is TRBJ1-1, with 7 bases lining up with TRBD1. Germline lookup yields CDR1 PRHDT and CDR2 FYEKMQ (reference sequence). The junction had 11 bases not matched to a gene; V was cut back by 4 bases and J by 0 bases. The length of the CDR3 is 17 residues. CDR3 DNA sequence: TGTGCCAGCAGCTACACAGGGGACAGTTGGGTGAACACTGAAGCTTTCTTT. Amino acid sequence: CASSYTGDSWVNTEAFF. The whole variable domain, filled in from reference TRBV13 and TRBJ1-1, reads AAGVIQSPRHLIKEKRETATLKCYPIPRHDTVYWYQQGPGQDPQFLISFYEKMQSDKGSIPDRFSAQQFSDYHSELNMSSLELGDSALYFCASSYTGDSWVNTEAFFGQGTRLTVV.